This paragraph covers one TCR beta chain sequence. Its antigen remains unidentified. This sample was taken from a study of shared clonotypes between healthy human individuals. Study outcomes and limitations: In general, naive subsets displayed greater estimated richness than memory subsets did.

Those who donated were healthy HIV-negative adults, with no recent acute infections or vaccinations reported. Donors comprised only Caucasian adults living in Nashville, Tennessee. The repertoire was sequenced with immunoSEQ multiplex PCR; TCRdb's copy has only in-frame clones and lacks some. The repertoire holds fewer than 1.8 million clones, 98% seen once, with about 0.4% in the top ten. The specimen was naive CD4+ T cells sorted from blood. Subset defined: CD45RA+ positively selected. This TCR was sampled from a young man in good health.

The CDR3 loop reads CASSFGQGYYGYTF. In DNA form, the CDR3 reads TGCGCCAGCAGCTTCGGACAGGGATACTATGGCTACACCTTC. V and J are TRBV5-1 and TRBJ1-2, with 8 bases identical to TRBD1. Per the germline V gene, CDR1 is SGHRS and CDR2 is YFSETQ. The CDR3 loop spans 14 amino acids. J lost 3 bases, V lost 2 bases, and 3 bases had no gene match.